Presented here are 13 T cell receptor beta chains from one specimen sequenced in a study of blood T cell repertoires in COVID-19. Only in-frame clones appear in the TCRdb table, and some are missing; sequencing was by immunoSEQ multiplex PCR. The sample carries roughly 71,000 clones, roughly 88% recorded once. The sample taken for sequencing was peripheral blood. The receptors here all came from a man in his fifties with acute or convalescent COVID-19.

V gene TRBV7-3 combines with J gene TRBJ2-1, with D unresolved. The CDR3 consists of 14 residues. Germline CDR1 reads SGHTA; CDR2 reads FQGTGA. Trimming cost V 1 base and J 5 bases, with 9 bases left between them. CDR3 sequence reads: CASSLILFDNEQFF. Here the CDR3 DNA reads TGTGCCAGCAGCTTAATTTTGTTCGACAATGAGCAGTTCTTC.

The J gene is TRBJ1-1, the V gene TRBV10-3, with D possibly being TRBD1 (5 bases). The germline V and J ends were trimmed by 10 bases and 0 bases, with 18 bases remaining between them. In germline, CDR1 is ENHRY, CDR2 SYGVKD. CDR3 length equals 15 residues. CDR3 sequence: CATISGEGMNTEAFF. The CDR3 region has the DNA TGTGCCACCATATCCGGGGAGGGGATGAACACTGAAGCTTTCTTT.

The chain recombines TRBV27 with TRBJ2-1; 8 positions match TRBD2. Germline assignment: CDR1 MNHEY and CDR2 SMNVEV (reference sequence). The CDR3 is made up of 12 amino acids. V dropped 2 bases and J dropped 15; count of bases not matched to a gene: 6. The CDR3 loop reads CASSLHGGVWFF. The DNA of the CDR3 is TGTGCCAGCAGTTTACACGGGGGGGTTTGGTTCTTC.

The CDR3 protein is CASTPDSGGYNEQFF. For the CDR3, the DNA is TGTGCCAGCACTCCAGATAGCGGGGGATACAATGAGCAGTTCTTC. The chain carries TRBV6-5 and TRBJ2-1; 9 nucleotides agree with TRBD2. The germline CDR1 and CDR2 sequences are MNHEY and SVGAGI. V gave up 7 bases and J gave up 4 bases; unmatched junction bases: 8. The CDR3 loop spans 15 amino acids.

The chain links TRBV9 to TRBJ1-2, with 11 bases identical to TRBD1. The V gene end was trimmed by 3 bases and the J gene end by 7 bases; junction bases not matched to a gene: 5. This CDR3 has 14 residues. CDR1 and CDR2 from the germline V gene are SGDLS and YYNGEE. This CDR3 is CASSAGQGGGGYTF. CDR3 sequence (DNA): TGTGCCAGCAGCGCGGGACAGGGGGGAGGTGGCTACACCTTC.

A single count supports this clone. The gene calls are TRBV7-9 and TRBJ1-2; a possible D gene is TRBD1 (5 bases). Germline V CDR1 and CDR2: SEHNR, FQNEAQ (reference sequence). This CDR3 contains 15 residues. V was cut by 4 bases and J by 0 bases, with 12 bases left in between. CDR3 coding DNA: TGTGCCAGCAGCTCGTCGACAGTAGCTAACTATGGCTACACCTTC. As protein: CASSSSTVANYGYTF.

V gene TRBV5-1 combines with J gene TRBJ2-7; 9 bases match TRBD2. The CDR3 loop spans 15 amino acids. CDR1 and CDR2 from the germline V gene are SGHRS and YFSETQ. V gave up 0 bases and J gave up 2 bases; unmatched junction bases: 3. CDR3 nucleotide sequence: TGCGCCAGCAGCTTGGCGACTAGCGGAGCCTACGAGCAGTACTTC. As protein: CASSLATSGAYEQYF.

This chain uses TRBV11-2 with TRBJ2-3; possibly TRBD1 for D (6 bases). Trimming pared 4 bases from V and 3 bases from J, leaving 11 bases between. Germline V gene lookup returns CDR1 SGHAT and CDR2 FQNNGV. The CDR3 loop spans 14 amino acids. DNA for the CDR3: TGTGCCAGCAGCTACGGACAGTATACAGATACGCAGTATTTT. Translated, it gives CASSYGQYTDTQYF.

Only one count was recorded for this clone. The genes are TRBV18 and TRBJ1-2; no definite D call. Trimming removed 0 bases from V and 1 base from J, with 6 bases in between. CDR1 is KGHSH and CDR2 is LQKENI in the germline V gene. CDR3 size: 14 residues. Written as DNA, the CDR3 is TGTGCCAGCTCACCACCTTCCCTTAACTATGGCTACACCTTC. Protein sequence: CASSPPSLNYGYTF.

V usage is TRBV19 and J usage is TRBJ1-2; 8 positions agree with TRBD1. V lost 1 base to trimming and J lost 2 bases; unmatched junction nucleotides: 3. The germline CDR1 and CDR2 sequences are LNHDA and SQIVND (reference sequence). This CDR3 comprises 15 residues. This chain's CDR3 is CASSIVRDRNYGYTF. DNA for the CDR3: TGTGCCAGTAGTATAGTTCGGGACAGGAACTATGGCTACACCTTC. Looking up the rest from reference TRBV19 and TRBJ1-2 gives the full variable domain: DGGITQSPKYLFRKEGQNVTLSCEQNLNHDAMYWYRQDPGQGLRLIYYSQIVNDFQKGDIAEGYSVSREKKESFPLTVTSAQKNPTAFYLCASSIVRDRNYGYTFGSGTRLTVV.

This clone was observed a single time. This chain connects TRBV4-2 to TRBJ2-5; 7 positions match TRBD2. The trim removed 0 bases at V and 5 bases at J, leaving 9 bases unmatched. Per the germline V gene, CDR1 is LGHNA and CDR2 is YNFKEQ. The CDR3 extends over 16 amino acids. The CDR3 bases are TGTGCCAGCAGCCAAGATTGGGGGGGAGGGATCGAGACCCAGTACTTC. Protein: CASSQDWGGGIETQYF.

The genes are TRBV5-5 and TRBJ2-7; TRBD1 matches 8 bases. The junction had 5 bases not matched to a gene; V was cut back by 0 bases and J by 3 bases. The CDR3 covers 15 residues. From germline, CDR1 is SGHKS and CDR2 YYEKEE (reference sequence). DNA for the CDR3: TGTGCCAGCAGCTTGGCAGGGGGCAGAGACTACGAGCAGTACTTC. This codes for CASSLAGGRDYEQYF.

The chain links TRBV6-5 to TRBJ2-3; TRBD2 aligns across 12 bases. The CDR3 is 15 residues long. With V trimmed by 5 bases and J by 7 bases, 7 bases remained unmatched. Germline values: CDR1 MNHEY, CDR2 SVGAGI. CDR3 amino acids: CASSPASGGAYTQYF. The CDR3 DNA is TGTGCCAGCAGTCCCGCTAGCGGGGGGGCCTATACGCAGTATTTT.